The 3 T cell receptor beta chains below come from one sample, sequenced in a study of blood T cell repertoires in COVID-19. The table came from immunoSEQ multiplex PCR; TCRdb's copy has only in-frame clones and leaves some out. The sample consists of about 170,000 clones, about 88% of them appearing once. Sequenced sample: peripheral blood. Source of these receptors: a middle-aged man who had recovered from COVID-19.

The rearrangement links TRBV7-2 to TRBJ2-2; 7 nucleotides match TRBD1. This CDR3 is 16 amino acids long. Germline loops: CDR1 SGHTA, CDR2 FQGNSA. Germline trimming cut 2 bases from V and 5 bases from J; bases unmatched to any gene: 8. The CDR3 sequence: CASSLQQGSITGELFF. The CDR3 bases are TGTGCCAGCAGCTTACAACAGGGGTCAATAACCGGGGAGCTGTTTTTT.

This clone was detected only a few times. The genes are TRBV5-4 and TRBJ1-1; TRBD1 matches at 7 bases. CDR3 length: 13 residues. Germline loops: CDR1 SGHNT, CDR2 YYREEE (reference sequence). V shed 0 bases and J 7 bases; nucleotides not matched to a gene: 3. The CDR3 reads CASSLDRGGEAFF. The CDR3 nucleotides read TGTGCCAGCAGCTTGGACAGGGGCGGTGAAGCTTTCTTT.

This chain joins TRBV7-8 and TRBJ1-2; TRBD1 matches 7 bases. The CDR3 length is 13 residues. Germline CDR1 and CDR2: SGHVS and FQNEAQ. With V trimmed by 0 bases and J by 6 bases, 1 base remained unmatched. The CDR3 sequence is CASSLAGTDGYTF. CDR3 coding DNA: TGTGCCAGCAGCTTAGCCGGGACAGATGGCTACACCTTC.